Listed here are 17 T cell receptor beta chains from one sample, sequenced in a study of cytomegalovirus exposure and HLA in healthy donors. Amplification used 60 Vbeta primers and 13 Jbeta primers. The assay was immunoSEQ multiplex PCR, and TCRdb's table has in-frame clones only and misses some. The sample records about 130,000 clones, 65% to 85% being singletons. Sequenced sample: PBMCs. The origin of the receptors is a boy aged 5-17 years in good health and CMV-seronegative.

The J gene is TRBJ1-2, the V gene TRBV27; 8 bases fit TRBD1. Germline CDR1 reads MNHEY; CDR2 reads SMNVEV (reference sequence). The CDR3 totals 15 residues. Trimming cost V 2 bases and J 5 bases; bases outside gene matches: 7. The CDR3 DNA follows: TGTGCCAGCAGTTTAAGACCAGGGGGCAGGTATGGCTACACCTTC. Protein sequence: CASSLRPGGRYGYTF.

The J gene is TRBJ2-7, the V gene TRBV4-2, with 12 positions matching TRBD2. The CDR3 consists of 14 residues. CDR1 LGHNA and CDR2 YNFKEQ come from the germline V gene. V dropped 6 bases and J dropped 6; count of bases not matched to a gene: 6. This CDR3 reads CASRPSGRAFEQYF. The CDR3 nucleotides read TGTGCCAGCAGACCTAGCGGGAGGGCCTTCGAGCAGTACTTC.

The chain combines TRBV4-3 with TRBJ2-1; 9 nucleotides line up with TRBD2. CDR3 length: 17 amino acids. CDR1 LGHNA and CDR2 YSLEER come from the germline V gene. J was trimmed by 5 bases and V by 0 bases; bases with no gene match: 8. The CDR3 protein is CASSQEREREANNEQFF. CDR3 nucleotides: TGCGCCAGCAGCCAAGAGCGGGAGCGGGAGGCCAACAATGAGCAGTTCTTC.

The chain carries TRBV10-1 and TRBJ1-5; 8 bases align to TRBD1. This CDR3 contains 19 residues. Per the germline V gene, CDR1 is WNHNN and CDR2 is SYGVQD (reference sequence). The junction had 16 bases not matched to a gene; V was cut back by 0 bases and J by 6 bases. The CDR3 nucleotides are TGCGCCAGCAGTGAGTCTCCGGGACAGGAGCTTTTTGGGGGTCAGCCCCAGCATTTT. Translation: CASSESPGQELFGGQPQHF.

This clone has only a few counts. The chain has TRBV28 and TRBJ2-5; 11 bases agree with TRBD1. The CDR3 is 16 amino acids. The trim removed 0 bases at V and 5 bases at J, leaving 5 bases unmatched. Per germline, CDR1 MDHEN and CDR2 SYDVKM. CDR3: CASSLWGTGGVETQYF. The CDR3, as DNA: TGTGCCAGCAGTTTATGGGGGACAGGGGGGGTCGAGACCCAGTACTTC.

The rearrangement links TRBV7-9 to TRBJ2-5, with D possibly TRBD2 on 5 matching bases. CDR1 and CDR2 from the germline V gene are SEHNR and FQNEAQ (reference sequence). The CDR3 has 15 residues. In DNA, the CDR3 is TGTGCTACAAAAGGCCGGGGTGTCGGCCAAGAGACCCAGTACTTC. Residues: CATKGRGVGQETQYF.

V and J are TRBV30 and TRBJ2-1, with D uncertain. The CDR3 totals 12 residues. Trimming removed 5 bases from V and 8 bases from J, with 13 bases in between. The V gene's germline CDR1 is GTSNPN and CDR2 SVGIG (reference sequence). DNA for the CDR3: TGTGCCTGGGAGCCTCAAGCTTATGAGCAGTTCTTC. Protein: CAWEPQAYEQFF. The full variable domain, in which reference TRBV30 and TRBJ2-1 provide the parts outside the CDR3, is SQTIHQWPATLVQPVGSPLSLECTVEGTSNPNLYWYRQAAGRGLQLLFYSVGIGQISSEVPQNLSASRPQDRQFILSSKKLLLSDSGFYLCAWEPQAYEQFFGPGTRLTVL.

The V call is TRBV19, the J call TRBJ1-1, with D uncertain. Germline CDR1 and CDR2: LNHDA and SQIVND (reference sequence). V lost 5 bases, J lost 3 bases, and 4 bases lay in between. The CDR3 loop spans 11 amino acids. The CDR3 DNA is TGTGCCAGTAGTCGTTACACTGAAGCTTTCTTT. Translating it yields CASSRYTEAFF.

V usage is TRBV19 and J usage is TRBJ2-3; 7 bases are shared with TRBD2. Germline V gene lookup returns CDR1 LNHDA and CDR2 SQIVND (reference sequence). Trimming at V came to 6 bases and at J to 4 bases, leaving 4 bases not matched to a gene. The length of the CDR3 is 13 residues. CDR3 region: CASSGRWADTQYF. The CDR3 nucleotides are TGTGCCAGTAGCGGGAGGTGGGCAGATACGCAGTATTTT.

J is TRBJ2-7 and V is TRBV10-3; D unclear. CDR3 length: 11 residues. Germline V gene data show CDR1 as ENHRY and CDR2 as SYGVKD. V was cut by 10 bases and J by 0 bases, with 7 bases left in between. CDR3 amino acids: CATASSYEQYF. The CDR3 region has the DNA TGTGCCACCGCTAGCTCCTACGAGCAGTACTTC.

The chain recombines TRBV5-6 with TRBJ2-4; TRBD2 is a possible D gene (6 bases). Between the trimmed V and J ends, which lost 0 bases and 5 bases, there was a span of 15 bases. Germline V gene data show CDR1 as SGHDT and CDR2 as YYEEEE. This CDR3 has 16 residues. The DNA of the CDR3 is TGTGCCAGCAGCTTGGCTAGCGCGGGCCGCCAAAACATTCAGTACTTC. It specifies CASSLASAGRQNIQYF.

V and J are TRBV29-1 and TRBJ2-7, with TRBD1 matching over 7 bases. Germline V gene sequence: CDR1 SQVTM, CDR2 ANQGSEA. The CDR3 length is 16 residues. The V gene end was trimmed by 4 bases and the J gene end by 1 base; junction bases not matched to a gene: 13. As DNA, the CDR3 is TGCAGCGTTGCGGTTCCGAGCCGGGACAGTTCCTACGAGCAGTACTTC. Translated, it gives CSVAVPSRDSSYEQYF.

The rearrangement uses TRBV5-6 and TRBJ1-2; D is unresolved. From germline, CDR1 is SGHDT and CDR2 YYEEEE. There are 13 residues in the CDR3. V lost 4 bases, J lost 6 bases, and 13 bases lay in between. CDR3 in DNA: TGTGCCAGCAGCCTAGGACGGAGGAATGGCTACACCTTC. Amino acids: CASSLGRRNGYTF.

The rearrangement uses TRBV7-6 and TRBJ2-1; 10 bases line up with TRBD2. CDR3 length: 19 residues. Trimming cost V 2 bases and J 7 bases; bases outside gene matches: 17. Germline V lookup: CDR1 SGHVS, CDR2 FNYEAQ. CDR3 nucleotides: TGTGCCAGCAGCTTAATATTTAAAGGGACTAGCGACCCTGGGAATGAGCAGTTCTTC. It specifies CASSLIFKGTSDPGNEQFF. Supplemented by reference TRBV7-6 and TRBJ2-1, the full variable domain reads GAGVSQSPRYKVTKRGQDVALRCDPISGHVSLYWYRQALGQGPEFLTYFNYEAQQDKSGLPNDRFSAERPEGSISTLTIQRTEQRDSAMYRCASSLIFKGTSDPGNEQFFGPGTRLTVL.

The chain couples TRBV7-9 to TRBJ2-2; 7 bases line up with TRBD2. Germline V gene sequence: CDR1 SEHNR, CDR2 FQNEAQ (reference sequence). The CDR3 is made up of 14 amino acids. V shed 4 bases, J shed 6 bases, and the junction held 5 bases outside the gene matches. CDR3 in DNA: TGTGCCAGCAGCTCCCGGGCGGGGGCCGGGGAGCTGTTTTTT. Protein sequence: CASSSRAGAGELFF.

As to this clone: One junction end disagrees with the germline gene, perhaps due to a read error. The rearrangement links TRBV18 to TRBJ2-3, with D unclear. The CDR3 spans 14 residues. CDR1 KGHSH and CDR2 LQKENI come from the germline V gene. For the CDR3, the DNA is TGTACCAGCTCACCAACGGTTAACACAGATACGCAGTATTTT. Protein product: CTSSPTVNTDTQYF. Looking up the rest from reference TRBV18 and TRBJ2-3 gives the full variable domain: NAGVMQNPRHLVRRRGQEARLRCSPMKGHSHVYWYRQLPEEGLKFMVYLQKENIIDESGMPKERFSAEFPKEGPSILRIQQVVRGDSAAYFCTSSPTVNTDTQYFGPGTRLTVL.

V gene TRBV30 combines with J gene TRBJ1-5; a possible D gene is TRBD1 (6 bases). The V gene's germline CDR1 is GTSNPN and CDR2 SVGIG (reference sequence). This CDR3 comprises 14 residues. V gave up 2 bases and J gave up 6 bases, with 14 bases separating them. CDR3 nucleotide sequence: TGTGCCTGGAGTATGGGGGGGGGCGGTCAGCCCCAGCATTTT. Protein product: CAWSMGGGGQPQHF.